A selection of T cell receptor beta chains follows, all from one sample in a study of OX40 agonist ivuxolimab in advanced cancers. Produced via immunoSEQ multiplex PCR; TCRdb's table is partial and in-frame only. The table records about 120,000 clones, 85% to 90% of them present only once. Source: CD4+ or CD8+ T cells sorted from blood, taken in a trial of the OX40 agonist ivuxolimab. Receptor source: an adult with an advanced solid tumor such as melanoma, head and neck, liver or kidney cancer. Both conserved end residues are part of each CDR3. D genes are given only for firm matches. Size tells how often a clone was seen (once, few, many) or the class of an expanded clone, and some rows leave it out.

abundance,d_gene,j_gene,v_gene,CDR3aa,CDR3nt
NA,TRBD2,TRBJ2-1,TRBV5-4,CASSPGGAFQNEQFF,TGTGCCAGCAGCCCCGGGGGGGCCTTTCAGAATGAGCAGTTCTTC
few,NA,TRBJ2-7,TRBV4-1,CASSQSSSTYEQYF,TGCGCCAGCAGCCAATCCTCCTCGACCTACGAGCAGTACTTC
NA,NA,TRBJ1-3,TRBV21-1,CASATGPNSGNTIYF,TGTGCCAGCGCGACGGGACCGAACTCTGGAAACACCATATATTTT
NA,NA,TRBJ2-3,TRBV5-4,CASSLGSMLGGPSTDTQYF,TGTGCCAGCAGCTTGGGGTCCATGTTGGGGGGCCCCAGCACAGATACGCAGTATTTT
NA,NA,TRBJ2-3,TRBV30,CALVWRGGTDTQYF,TGTGCCCTCGTCTGGAGGGGGGGCACAGATACGCAGTATTTT
NA,NA,TRBJ2-7,TRBV25-1,CASSEGRAYEQYF,TGTGCCAGCAGTGAAGGCAGGGCCTACGAGCAGTACTTC
NA,TRBD2,TRBJ2-1,TRBV10-3,CAISEVAGASSGEQFF,TGTGCCATCAGTGAGGTAGCGGGGGCCTCCTCAGGGGAGCAGTTCTTC
NA,TRBD1,TRBJ2-7,TRBV19,CASSPRDRVHEQYF,TGTGCCAGTAGTCCCCGGGACAGGGTCCACGAGCAGTACTTC
NA,NA,TRBJ2-7,TRBV7-2,CASSARGASREQYF,TGTGCCAGCAGCGCCAGGGGGGCCAGCCGCGAGCAGTACTTC
NA,NA,TRBJ2-1,TRBV28,CASIRGYNEQFF,TGTGCCAGCATTCGGGGCTACAATGAGCAGTTCTTC
NA,TRBD1,TRBJ2-7,TRBV19,CASSSGQASTYEQYF,TGTGCCAGTAGTTCCGGACAGGCTTCAACCTACGAGCAGTACTTC
NA,NA,TRBJ1-5,TRBV4-2,CASSQVAGSVGNQPQHF,TGTGCCAGCAGCCAAGTGGCGGGGTCCGTGGGCAATCAGCCCCAGCATTTT
NA,NA,TRBJ2-3,TRBV5-1,CASSFELDTQYF,TGCGCCAGCAGCTTTGAACTAGATACGCAGTATTTT
NA,NA,TRBJ1-2,TRBV5-4,CASSLAGAMGYTF,TGTGCCAGCAGCTTGGCGGGGGCGATGGGCTACACCTTC
NA,NA,TRBJ1-6,TRBV2,CASSASPGENNSPLHF,TGTGCCAGCAGTGCTTCTCCGGGGGAAAATAATTCACCCCTCCACTTT
NA,TRBD1,TRBJ2-7,TRBV18,CASLAGTGATYEQYF,TGTGCCAGCTTAGCCGGGACAGGGGCCACCTACGAGCAGTACTTC
NA,TRBD1,TRBJ1-5,TRBV5-4,CASSFGGQGNQPQHF,TGTGCCAGCAGCTTTGGGGGACAGGGAAATCAGCCCCAGCATTTT
NA,TRBD1,TRBJ1-5,TRBV5-6,CASSKGQASNQPQHF,TGTGCCAGCAGCAAGGGACAGGCAAGCAATCAGCCCCAGCATTTT
NA,NA,TRBJ1-2,TRBV7-2,CASSQFSSNYGYTF,TGTGCCAGCAGCCAATTCTCGTCCAACTATGGCTACACCTTC
NA,TRBD1,TRBJ1-2,TRBV28,CASSLDGTGGKGYGYTF,TGTGCCAGCAGTTTAGATGGGACAGGTGGTAAGGGCTATGGCTACACCTTC
few,NA,TRBJ1-1,TRBV28,CASSYRGGGTEAFF,TGTGCCAGCAGTTACCGAGGGGGAGGCACTGAAGCTTTCTTT
NA,NA,TRBJ1-1,TRBV10-1,CASSGPGAEAFF,TGCGCCAGCAGTGGACCAGGTGCTGAAGCTTTCTTT
NA,TRBD1,TRBJ2-5,TRBV6-5,CASSYSSGTGQETQYF,TGTGCCAGCAGTTACTCGAGTGGGACAGGGCAAGAGACCCAGTACTTC
NA,NA,TRBJ2-5,TRBV4-2,CASTNPREETQYF,TGTGCCAGCACTAACCCCAGGGAGGAGACCCAGTACTTC
once,TRBD1,TRBJ2-5,TRBV18,CASSPGTVGETQYF,TGTGCCAGCTCACCCGGGACAGTTGGAGAGACCCAGTACTTC
NA,TRBD2,TRBJ2-1,TRBV9,CASSLMAGGPHEQFF,TGTGCCAGCAGCTTAATGGCGGGGGGGCCCCATGAGCAGTTCTTC
NA,NA,TRBJ1-4,TRBV21-1,CASSKSLSGTEGGVATNEKLFF,TGTGCCAGCAGCAAAAGCCTTTCCGGGACAGAGGGGGGGGTAGCAACTAATGAAAAACTGTTTTTT
NA,NA,TRBJ1-2,TRBV20-1,CSAETAWGYTF,TGCAGTGCTGAAACAGCCTGGGGCTACACCTTC
NA,NA,TRBJ1-6,TRBV11-2,CASSLGSQAILHF,TGTGCCAGCAGCTTAGGTTCCCAGGCAATCCTCCACTTT
NA,NA,TRBJ1-5,TRBV5-6,CASSLLQGGNQPQHF,TGTGCCAGCAGCTTGTTGCAGGGAGGCAATCAGCCCCAGCATTTT
NA,NA,TRBJ2-3,TRBV7-9,CASSSKAGGFTDTQYF,TGTGCCAGCAGCTCCAAGGCCGGGGGCTTCACAGATACGCAGTATTTT
NA,TRBD2,TRBJ2-1,TRBV9,CASSVDWAGGFSQFF,TGTGCCAGCAGCGTAGATTGGGCGGGGGGGTTCTCGCAGTTCTTC
NA,NA,TRBJ2-1,TRBV7-2,CASSLALAATFF,TGTGCCAGCAGCCTTGCTTTGGCAGCGACCTTCTTC
once,TRBD1,TRBJ1-5,TRBV6-1,CASSEAGGQTTSQPQHF,TGTGCCAGCAGTGAAGCGGGGGGACAGACTACAAGTCAGCCCCAGCATTTT
NA,TRBD2,TRBJ2-2,TRBV27,CASSWERGATGELFF,TGTGCCAGCAGTTGGGAGCGGGGGGCCACCGGGGAGCTGTTTTTT
NA,NA,TRBJ1-3,TRBV7-2,CASSLLGGAGNTIYF,TGTGCCAGCAGCCTCCTCGGGGGTGCGGGAAACACCATATATTTT
NA,NA,TRBJ2-3,TRBV5-5,CASSLDGTSTDTQYF,TGTGCCAGCAGCTTGGACGGGACTAGCACAGATACGCAGTATTTT
NA,NA,TRBJ2-7,TRBV7-8,CASSRPGEGGVF,TGTGCCAGCAGCCGACCCGGGGAGGGGGGGGTCTTC
NA,TRBD1,TRBJ1-5,TRBV6-1,CASKLTGPWDQPQHF,TGTGCCAGCAAACTGACAGGGCCCTGGGATCAGCCCCAGCATTTT